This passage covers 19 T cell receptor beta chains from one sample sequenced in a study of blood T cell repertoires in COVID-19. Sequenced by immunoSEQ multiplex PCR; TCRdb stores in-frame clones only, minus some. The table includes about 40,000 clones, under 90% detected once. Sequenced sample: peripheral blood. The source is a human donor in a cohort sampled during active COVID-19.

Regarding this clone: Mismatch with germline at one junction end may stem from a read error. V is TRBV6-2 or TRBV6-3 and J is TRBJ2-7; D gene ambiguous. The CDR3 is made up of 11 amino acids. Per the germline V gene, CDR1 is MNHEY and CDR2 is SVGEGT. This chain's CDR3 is CATSEAYEQYF. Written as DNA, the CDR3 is TGTGCCACCAGTGAGGCCTACGAGCAGTACTTC.

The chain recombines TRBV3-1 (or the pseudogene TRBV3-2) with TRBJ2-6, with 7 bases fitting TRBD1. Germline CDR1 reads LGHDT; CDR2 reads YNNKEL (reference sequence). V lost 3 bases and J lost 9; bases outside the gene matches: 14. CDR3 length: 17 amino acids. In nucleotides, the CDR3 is TGTGCCAGCAGCCATCGACAGGGTTACGATGTGGGCAACGTCCTGACTTTC. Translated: CASSHRQGYDVGNVLTF.

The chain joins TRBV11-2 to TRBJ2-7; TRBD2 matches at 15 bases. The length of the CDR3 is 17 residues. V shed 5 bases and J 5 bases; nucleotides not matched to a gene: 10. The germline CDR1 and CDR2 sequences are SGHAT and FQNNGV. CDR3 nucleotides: TGTGCCAGCAGCCGGGGACTAGCGGGGGGCCCCCCCCACGAGCAGTACTTC. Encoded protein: CASSRGLAGGPPHEQYF.

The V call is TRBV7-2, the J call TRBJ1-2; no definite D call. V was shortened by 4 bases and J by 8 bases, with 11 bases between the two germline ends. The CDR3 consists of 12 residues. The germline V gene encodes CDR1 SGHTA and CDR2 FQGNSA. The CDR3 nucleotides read TGTGCCAGCAGCTCCAACCGGGAGGGCTACACCTTC. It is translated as CASSSNREGYTF.

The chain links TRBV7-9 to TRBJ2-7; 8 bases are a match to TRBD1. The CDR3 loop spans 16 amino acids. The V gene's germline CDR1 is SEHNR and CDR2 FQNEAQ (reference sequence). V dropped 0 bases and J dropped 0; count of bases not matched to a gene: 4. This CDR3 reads CASSLAPGQDSYEQYF. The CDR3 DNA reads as TGTGCCAGCAGCTTAGCGCCGGGACAGGACTCCTACGAGCAGTACTTC.

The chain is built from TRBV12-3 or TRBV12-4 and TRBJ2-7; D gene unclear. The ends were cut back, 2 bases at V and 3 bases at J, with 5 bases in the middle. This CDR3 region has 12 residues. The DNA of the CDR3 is TGTGCCAGCAGTTTACTTTACTACGAGCAGTACTTC. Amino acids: CASSLLYYEQYF.

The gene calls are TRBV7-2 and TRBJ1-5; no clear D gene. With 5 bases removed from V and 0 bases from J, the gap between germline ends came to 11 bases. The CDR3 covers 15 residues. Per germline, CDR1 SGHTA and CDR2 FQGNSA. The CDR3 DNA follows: TGTGCCAGCAGCCAAGAGTCCTATAGCAATCAGCCCCAGCATTTT. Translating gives CASSQESYSNQPQHF.

This chain's CDR3 is CASSLAVVGDRNSYEQYF. The CDR3, as DNA: TGTGCCAGCAGCTTGGCAGTCGTGGGCGACAGGAACTCCTACGAGCAGTACTTC. This sequence joins TRBV5-8 and TRBJ2-7; perhaps TRBD1 as D (6 bases). Deletions cut 0 bases from V and 0 bases from J, with 19 bases between. The CDR3 runs to 18 residues. The germline gives CDR1 SGHTS, CDR2 YDEGEE.

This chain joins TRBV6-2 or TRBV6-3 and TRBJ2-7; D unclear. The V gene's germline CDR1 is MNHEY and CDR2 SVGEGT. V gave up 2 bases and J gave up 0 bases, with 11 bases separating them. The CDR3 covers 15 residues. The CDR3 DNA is TGTGCCAGCAGTTACGGGCAGGCCAACTCCTACGAGCAGTACTTC. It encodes CASSYGQANSYEQYF.

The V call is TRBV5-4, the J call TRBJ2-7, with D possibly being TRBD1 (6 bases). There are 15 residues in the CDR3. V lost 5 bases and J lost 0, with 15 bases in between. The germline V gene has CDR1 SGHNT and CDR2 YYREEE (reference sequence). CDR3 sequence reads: CASSKQGPVSYEQYF. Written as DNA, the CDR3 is TGTGCCAGCAGTAAACAGGGTCCCGTCTCCTACGAGCAGTACTTC.

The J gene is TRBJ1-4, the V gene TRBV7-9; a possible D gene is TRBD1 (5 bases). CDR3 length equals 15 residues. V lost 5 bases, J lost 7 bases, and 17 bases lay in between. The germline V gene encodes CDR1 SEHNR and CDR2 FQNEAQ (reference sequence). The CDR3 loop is CASSADGGAFEKLFF. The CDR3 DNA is TGTGCCAGCAGCGCCGACGGAGGGGCCTTTGAAAAACTGTTTTTT. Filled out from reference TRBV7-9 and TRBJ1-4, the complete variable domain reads DTGVSQNPRHKITKRGQNVTFRCDPISEHNRLYWYRQTLGQGPEFLTYFQNEAQLEKSRLLSDRFSAERPKGSFSTLEIQRTEQGDSAMYLCASSADGGAFEKLFFGSGTQLSVL.

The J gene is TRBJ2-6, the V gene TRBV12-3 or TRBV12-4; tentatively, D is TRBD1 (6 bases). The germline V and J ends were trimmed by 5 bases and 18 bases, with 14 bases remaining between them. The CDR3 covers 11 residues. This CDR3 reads CASSDRSFTTF. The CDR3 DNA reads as TGTGCCAGCAGTGACAGGTCCTTTACGACTTTC.

The CDR3 region has the DNA TGTGCCAGCAGCGTAGACAGGGGTAATTCACCCCTCCACTTT. It specifies CASSVDRGNSPLHF. The chain links TRBV9 to TRBJ1-6, with 7 nucleotides matching TRBD1. J gave up 6 bases and V 0 bases, and 0 bases lay outside the gene matches. CDR1 and CDR2 from the germline V gene are SGDLS and YYNGEE. CDR3 length: 14 residues.

CDR3 in DNA: TGTGCCAGCAGCCGCGACAGGGAAACGAGCACTGAAGCTTTCTTT. It codes for CASSRDRETSTEAFF. This chain uses TRBV6-5 with TRBJ1-1; TRBD1 agrees at 7 bases. The CDR3 consists of 15 residues. V was clipped by 6 bases and J by 4 bases; unmatched bases: 11. Germline CDR1 reads MNHEY; CDR2 reads SVGAGI.

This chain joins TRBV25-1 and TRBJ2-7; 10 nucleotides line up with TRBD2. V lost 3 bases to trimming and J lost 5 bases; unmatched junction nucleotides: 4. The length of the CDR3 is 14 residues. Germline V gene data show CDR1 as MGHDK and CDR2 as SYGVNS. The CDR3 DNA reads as TGTGCCAGCAGTGACAGCGGGGGGGAGGACGAGCAGTACTTC. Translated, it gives CASSDSGGEDEQYF.

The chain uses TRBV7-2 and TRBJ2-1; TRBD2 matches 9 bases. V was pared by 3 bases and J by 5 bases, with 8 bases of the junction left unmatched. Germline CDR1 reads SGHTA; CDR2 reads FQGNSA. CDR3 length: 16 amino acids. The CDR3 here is CASSFRGLAADNEQFF. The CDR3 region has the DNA TGTGCCAGCAGCTTTAGGGGACTAGCTGCCGACAATGAGCAGTTCTTC.

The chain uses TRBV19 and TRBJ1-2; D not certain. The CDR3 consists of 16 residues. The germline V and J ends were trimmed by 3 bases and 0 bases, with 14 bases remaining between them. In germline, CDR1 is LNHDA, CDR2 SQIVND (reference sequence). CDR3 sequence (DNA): TGTGCCAGTAGTATCCATAGCGGATTTACTAACTATGGCTACACCTTC. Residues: CASSIHSGFTNYGYTF.

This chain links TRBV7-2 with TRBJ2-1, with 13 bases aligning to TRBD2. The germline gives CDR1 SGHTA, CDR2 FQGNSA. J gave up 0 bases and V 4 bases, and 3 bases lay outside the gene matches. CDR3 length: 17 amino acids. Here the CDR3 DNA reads TGTGCCAGCAGCTCCACTAGCGGGGGGGTCTCCTACAATGAGCAGTTCTTC. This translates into CASSSTSGGVSYNEQFF.

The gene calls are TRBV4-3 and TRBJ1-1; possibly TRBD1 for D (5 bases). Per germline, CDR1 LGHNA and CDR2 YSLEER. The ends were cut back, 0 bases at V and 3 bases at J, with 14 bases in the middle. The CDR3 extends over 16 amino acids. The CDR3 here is CASSQDRGASYTEAFF. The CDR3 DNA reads TGCGCCAGCAGCCAAGATCGCGGGGCGTCGTACACTGAAGCTTTCTTT.